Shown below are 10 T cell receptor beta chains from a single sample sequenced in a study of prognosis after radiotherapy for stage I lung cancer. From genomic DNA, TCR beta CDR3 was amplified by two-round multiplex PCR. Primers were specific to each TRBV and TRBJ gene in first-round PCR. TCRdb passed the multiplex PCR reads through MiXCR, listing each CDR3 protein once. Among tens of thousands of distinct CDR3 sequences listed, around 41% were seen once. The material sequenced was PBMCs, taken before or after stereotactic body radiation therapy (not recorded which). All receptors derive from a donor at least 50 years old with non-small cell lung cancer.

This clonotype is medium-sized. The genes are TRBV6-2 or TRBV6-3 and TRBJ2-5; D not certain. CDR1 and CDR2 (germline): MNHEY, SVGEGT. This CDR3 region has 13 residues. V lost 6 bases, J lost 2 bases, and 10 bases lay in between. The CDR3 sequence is CASSPMEQETQYF. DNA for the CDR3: TGTGCCAGCAGCCCCATGGAGCAAGAGACCCAGTACTTC.

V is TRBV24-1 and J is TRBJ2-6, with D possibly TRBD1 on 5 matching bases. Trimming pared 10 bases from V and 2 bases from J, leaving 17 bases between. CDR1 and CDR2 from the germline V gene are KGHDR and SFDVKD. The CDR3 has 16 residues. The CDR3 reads CATIDLTDTGANVLTF. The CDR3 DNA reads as TGTGCCACTATTGATTTGACGGACACTGGGGCCAACGTCCTGACTTTC.

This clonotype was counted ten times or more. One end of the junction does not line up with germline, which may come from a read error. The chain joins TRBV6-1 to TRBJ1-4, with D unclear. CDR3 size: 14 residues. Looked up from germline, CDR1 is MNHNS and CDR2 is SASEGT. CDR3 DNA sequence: TGTGCCAGCAGCCGGGAGGCAACTAATGAAAAACTATTTTTT. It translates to CASSREATNEKLFF.

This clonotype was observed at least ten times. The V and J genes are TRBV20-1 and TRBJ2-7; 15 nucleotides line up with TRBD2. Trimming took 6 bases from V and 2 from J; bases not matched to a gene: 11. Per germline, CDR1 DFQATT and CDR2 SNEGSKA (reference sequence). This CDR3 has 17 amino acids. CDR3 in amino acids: CSANGLAGGPDTYEQYF. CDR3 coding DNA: TGCAGTGCCAATGGACTAGCGGGAGGGCCTGATACCTACGAGCAGTACTTC.

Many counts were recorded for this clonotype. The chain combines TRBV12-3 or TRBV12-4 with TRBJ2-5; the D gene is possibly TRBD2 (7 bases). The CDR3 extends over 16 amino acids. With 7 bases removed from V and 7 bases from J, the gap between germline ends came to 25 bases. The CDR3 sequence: CASTPARGGGPGTQYF. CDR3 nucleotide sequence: TGTGCCAGCACACCTGCGAGGGGGGGGGGCCCGGGGACCCAGTACTTC.

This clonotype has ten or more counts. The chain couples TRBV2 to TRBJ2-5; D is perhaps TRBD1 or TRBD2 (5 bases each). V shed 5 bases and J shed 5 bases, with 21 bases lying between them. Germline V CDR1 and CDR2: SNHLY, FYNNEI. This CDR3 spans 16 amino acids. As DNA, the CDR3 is TGTGCCAGCAGTCCCGGGACGCCCGGTGGCGGGGAGACCCAGTACTTC. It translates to CASSPGTPGGGETQYF.

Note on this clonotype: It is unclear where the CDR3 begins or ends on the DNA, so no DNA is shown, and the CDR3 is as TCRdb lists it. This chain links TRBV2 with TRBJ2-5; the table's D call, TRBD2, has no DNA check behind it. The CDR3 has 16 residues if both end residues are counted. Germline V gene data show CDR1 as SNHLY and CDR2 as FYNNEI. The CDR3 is CAGSVGGGTSGETQHF.

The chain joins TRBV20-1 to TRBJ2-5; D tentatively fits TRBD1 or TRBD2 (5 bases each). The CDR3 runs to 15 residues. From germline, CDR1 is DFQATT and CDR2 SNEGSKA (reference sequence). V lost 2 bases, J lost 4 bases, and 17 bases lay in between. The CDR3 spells CSARRPAERGETQYF. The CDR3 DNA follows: TGCAGTGCTAGACGCCCCGCGGAGAGGGGAGAGACCCAGTACTTC.

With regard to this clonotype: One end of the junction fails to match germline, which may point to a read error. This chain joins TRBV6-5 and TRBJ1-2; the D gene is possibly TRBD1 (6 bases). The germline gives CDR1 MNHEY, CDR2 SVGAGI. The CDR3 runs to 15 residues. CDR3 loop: CVSSYSPDSRSGYTF. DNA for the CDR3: TGTGTCAGCAGTTACTCTCCGGACAGTCGGAGTGGCTACACCTTC.

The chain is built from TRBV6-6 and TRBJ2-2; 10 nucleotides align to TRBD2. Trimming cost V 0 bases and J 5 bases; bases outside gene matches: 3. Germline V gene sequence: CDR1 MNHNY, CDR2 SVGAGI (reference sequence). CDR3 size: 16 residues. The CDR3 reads CASSYSRAGGTGELFF. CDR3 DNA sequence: TGTGCCAGCAGTTACTCGAGAGCGGGGGGGACCGGGGAGCTGTTTTTT.